This paragraph covers one T cell receptor beta chain sequence. Its specificity is unknown. Unique molecular identifiers were attached to individual cDNA molecules. TCRdb re-called the 5' RACE reads with MiXCR, one entry per CDR3 protein. The sample holds 75,000 to 80,000 distinct CDR3 sequences, roughly 9.4% seen once. The data belong to a study of early T cells in non-severe SARS-CoV-2 infection. Study information: Sequencing input comprised bulk RNA from unsorted whole blood; chain pairing was not available. Points from the study as a whole: Comparison of clonotypes with VDJdb favored anti-spike CD8 responses while missing private and CD4 specificities.

This receptor was obtained from an adult who was a healthcare worker with PCR-confirmed SARS-CoV-2 infection or an uninfected control (not recorded which). Sequenced input: whole blood.

The chain's CDR3 is CASSSGQEERHGYTF. The CDR3 DNA sequence: TGTGCCAGCAGTTCGGGACAGGAGGAGCGCCATGGCTACACCTTC. The rearrangement uses TRBV28 and TRBJ1-2; 8 nucleotides agree with TRBD1. Trimming removed 4 bases from V and 6 bases from J; junction bases left unmatched: 10. CDR1 is MDHEN, CDR2 SYDVKM, per germline. The CDR3 runs to 15 residues.